Listed below are T cell receptor beta chains from one sample, sequenced in a study of OX40 agonist ivuxolimab in advanced cancers. The repertoire was sequenced with immunoSEQ multiplex PCR; TCRdb's copy has only in-frame clones and lacks some. The data show tens of thousands of clones, around 90% seen once. Sequencing used CD4+ or CD8+ T cells sorted from blood, obtained in a trial of the OX40 agonist ivuxolimab. These receptors all stem from an adult with an advanced solid tumor such as melanoma, head and neck, liver or kidney cancer. Each CDR3 is given with its conserved first and last residue. A D gene is named only where the DNA matches it firmly. Clone size is shown for a subset of rows, as once, few, many or a class of expanded clone.

size,J,D,V,CDR3,DNA
NA,TRBJ2-7,TRBD2,TRBV2,CASRGQRTSPQDF,TGTGCCAGCAGAGGACAGAGGACTAGCCCACAAGACTTC
NA,TRBJ2-3,NA,TRBV5-4,CASSPGIADTQYF,TGTGCCAGCAGCCCGGGGATCGCAGATACGCAGTATTTT
NA,TRBJ2-2,NA,TRBV27,CASSWGTLRTGELFF,TGTGCCAGCAGCTGGGGTACCCTGCGCACCGGGGAGCTGTTTTTT
NA,TRBJ2-2,NA,TRBV6-6,CASSYPISTGELFF,TGTGCCAGCAGTTACCCAATAAGCACCGGGGAGCTGTTTTTT
NA,TRBJ1-1,TRBD1,TRBV4-2,CASSPLQGATEAFF,TGTGCCAGCAGTCCGTTACAGGGGGCCACTGAAGCTTTCTTT
once,TRBJ2-2,NA,TRBV11-3,CASSPGAGIGTGELFF,TGTGCCAGCAGCCCAGGAGCAGGTATTGGCACCGGGGAGCTGTTTTTT
NA,TRBJ2-3,NA,TRBV29-1,CSVSQTNADTQYF,TGCAGCGTTTCCCAGACCAACGCAGATACGCAGTATTTT
few,TRBJ2-3,NA,TRBV14,CASSHADTQYF,TGTGCCAGCAGCCACGCAGATACGCAGTATTTT
NA,TRBJ2-2,NA,TRBV2,CASRLRDTNTGELFF,TGTGCCAGCAGGCTCCGGGACACCAACACCGGGGAGCTGTTTTTT
NA,TRBJ2-7,TRBD2,TRBV7-9,CASSLGTSGGRYF,TGTGCCAGCAGCTTAGGGACTAGCGGGGGCCGCTACTTC
NA,TRBJ2-1,NA,TRBV28,CASSLAHSKEQFF,TGTGCCAGCAGTTTAGCCCACTCTAAGGAGCAGTTCTTC
NA,TRBJ2-7,TRBD2,TRBV29-1,CSVERLAGGLGLSEQYF,TGCAGCGTTGAAAGACTAGCGGGAGGATTGGGGCTCTCCGAGCAGTACTTC
NA,TRBJ2-7,TRBD2,TRBV11-2,CASRGGFEQYF,TGTGCCAGCAGGGGGGGGTTCGAGCAGTACTTC
NA,TRBJ2-3,TRBD2,TRBV10-3,CAIRMTSATDTQYF,TGTGCCATCAGAATGACTAGCGCTACAGATACGCAGTATTTT
NA,TRBJ1-1,NA,TRBV7-3,CASSLEGNTEAFF,TGTGCCAGCAGCTTAGAGGGAAACACTGAAGCTTTCTTT
NA,TRBJ1-5,TRBD1,TRBV30,CAWSTLGTGYQPQHF,TGTGCCTGGAGTACCCTAGGGACAGGGTATCAGCCCCAGCATTTT
once,TRBJ2-5,NA,TRBV20-1,CSARSGETQYF,TGCAGTGCTAGATCGGGAGAGACCCAGTACTTC
NA,TRBJ2-7,TRBD2,TRBV6-6,CASSYPAGGYEQYF,TGTGCCAGCAGTTACCCAGCGGGAGGGTACGAGCAGTACTTC
once,TRBJ2-7,TRBD1,TRBV14,CASSRQGSYEQYF,TGTGCCAGCAGCCGACAGGGATCCTACGAGCAGTACTTC
once,TRBJ2-5,NA,TRBV6-5,CASSNRVREQYF,TGTGCCAGCAGCAACAGGGTTAGGGAGCAGTACTTC
NA,TRBJ2-4,TRBD2,TRBV11-2,CASSSEAGGAKNIQYF,TGTGCCAGCAGCTCCGAAGCGGGAGGGGCCAAAAACATTCAGTACTTC
NA,TRBJ1-2,TRBD1,TRBV28,CASTRDREGDTF,TGTGCCAGCACCCGGGACAGGGAGGGAGACACCTTC
NA,TRBJ2-3,TRBD2,TRBV19,CASSTPSGRDTQYF,TGTGCCAGTAGTACCCCTAGCGGGAGGGATACGCAGTATTTT
NA,TRBJ1-5,NA,TRBV5-5,CASSLGTGSNQPQHF,TGTGCCAGCAGCCTAGGGACGGGTAGCAATCAGCCCCAGCATTTT
NA,TRBJ2-1,NA,TRBV11-2,CASVRDNLNNEQFF,TGTGCCAGCGTACGGGACAACCTAAACAATGAGCAGTTCTTC
NA,TRBJ2-5,NA,TRBV30,CARGGGTIQETQYF,TGTGCCCGGGGAGGGGGGACTATCCAAGAGACCCAGTACTTC
once,TRBJ2-7,TRBD2,TRBV4-3,CASSQRTSGTYEQYF,TGCGCCAGCAGCCAAAGGACTAGCGGTACCTACGAGCAGTACTTC
NA,TRBJ1-5,NA,TRBV6-5,CASSGNSNQPQHF,TGTGCCAGCAGCGGTAATAGCAATCAGCCCCAGCATTTT
NA,TRBJ1-1,NA,TRBV5-1,CASSLDGGTEAFF,TGCGCCAGCAGCTTGGACGGGGGCACTGAAGCTTTCTTT
once,TRBJ2-2,NA,TRBV21-1,CASSNRTGKEELFF,TGTGCCAGCAGCAATCGGACAGGTAAGGAGGAGCTGTTTTTT
NA,TRBJ1-4,NA,TRBV5-4,CASSLRTGRNEKLFF,TGTGCCAGCAGCTTAAGAACAGGGAGGAATGAAAAACTGTTTTTT
once,TRBJ1-4,TRBD1,TRBV28,CASWPAGGAEKLFF,TGTGCCAGCTGGCCGGCAGGGGGCGCTGAAAAACTGTTTTTT
once,TRBJ1-5,NA,TRBV19,CASSIGTANQPQHF,TGTGCCAGTAGTATAGGAACGGCAAATCAGCCCCAGCATTTT
NA,TRBJ2-7,NA,TRBV21-1,CASSTHEQYF,TGTGCCAGCAGCACGCACGAGCAGTACTTC
NA,TRBJ1-5,NA,TRBV19,CASSILAGHSNQPQHF,TGTGCCAGTAGTATTTTAGCAGGGCATAGCAATCAGCCCCAGCATTTT
few,TRBJ2-7,TRBD2,TRBV19,CASSIRGLAGGPNVHEQYF,TGTGCCAGTAGTATCCGGGGACTAGCGGGAGGGCCAAATGTCCACGAGCAGTACTTC
NA,TRBJ2-4,NA,TRBV28,CASSGPASRNIQYF,TGTGCCAGCAGTGGCCCCGCGTCAAGGAACATTCAGTACTTC
NA,TRBJ2-7,NA,TRBV11-2,CASSLDTGPGEQYF,TGTGCCAGCAGCTTAGATACGGGACCGGGCGAGCAGTACTTC
NA,TRBJ2-3,TRBD2,TRBV6-5,CASRGAGDRTDTQYF,TGTGCCAGCAGAGGAGCGGGAGATAGGACAGATACGCAGTATTTT
few,TRBJ1-5,NA,TRBV28,CASSLWLTPRGNQPQHF,TGTGCCAGCAGTTTGTGGTTGACCCCGAGGGGCAATCAGCCCCAGCATTTT
NA,TRBJ2-7,NA,TRBV2,CASTQGAAPYEQYF,TGTGCCAGCACCCAGGGAGCAGCCCCCTACGAGCAGTACTTC